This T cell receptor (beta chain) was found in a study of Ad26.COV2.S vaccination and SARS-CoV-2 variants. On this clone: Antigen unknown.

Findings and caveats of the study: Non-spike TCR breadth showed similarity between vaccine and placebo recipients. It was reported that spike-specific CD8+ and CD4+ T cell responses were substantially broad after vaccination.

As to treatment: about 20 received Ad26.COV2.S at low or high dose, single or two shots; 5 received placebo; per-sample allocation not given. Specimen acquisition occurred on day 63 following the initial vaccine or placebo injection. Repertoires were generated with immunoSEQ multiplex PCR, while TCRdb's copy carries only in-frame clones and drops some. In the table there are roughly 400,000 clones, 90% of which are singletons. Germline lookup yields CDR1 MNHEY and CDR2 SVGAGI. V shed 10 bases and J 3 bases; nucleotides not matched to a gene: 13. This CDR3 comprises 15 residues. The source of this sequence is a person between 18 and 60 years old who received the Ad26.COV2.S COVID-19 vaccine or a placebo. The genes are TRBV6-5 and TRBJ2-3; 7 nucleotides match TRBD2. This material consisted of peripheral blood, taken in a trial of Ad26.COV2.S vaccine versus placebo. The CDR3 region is CANYPGGEGTDTQYF. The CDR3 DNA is TGTGCCAACTACCCTGGGGGGGAGGGAACAGATACGCAGTATTTT.